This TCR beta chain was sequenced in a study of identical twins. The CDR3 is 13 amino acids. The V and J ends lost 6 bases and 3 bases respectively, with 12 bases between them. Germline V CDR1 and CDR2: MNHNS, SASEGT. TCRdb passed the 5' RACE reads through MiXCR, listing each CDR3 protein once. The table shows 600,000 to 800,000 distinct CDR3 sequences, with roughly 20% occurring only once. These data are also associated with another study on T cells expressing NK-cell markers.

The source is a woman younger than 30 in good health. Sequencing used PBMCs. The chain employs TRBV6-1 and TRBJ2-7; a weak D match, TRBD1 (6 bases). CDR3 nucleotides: TGTGCCAGCAGATCCACAGGGTACTACGAGCAGTACTTC. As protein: CASRSTGYYEQYF.